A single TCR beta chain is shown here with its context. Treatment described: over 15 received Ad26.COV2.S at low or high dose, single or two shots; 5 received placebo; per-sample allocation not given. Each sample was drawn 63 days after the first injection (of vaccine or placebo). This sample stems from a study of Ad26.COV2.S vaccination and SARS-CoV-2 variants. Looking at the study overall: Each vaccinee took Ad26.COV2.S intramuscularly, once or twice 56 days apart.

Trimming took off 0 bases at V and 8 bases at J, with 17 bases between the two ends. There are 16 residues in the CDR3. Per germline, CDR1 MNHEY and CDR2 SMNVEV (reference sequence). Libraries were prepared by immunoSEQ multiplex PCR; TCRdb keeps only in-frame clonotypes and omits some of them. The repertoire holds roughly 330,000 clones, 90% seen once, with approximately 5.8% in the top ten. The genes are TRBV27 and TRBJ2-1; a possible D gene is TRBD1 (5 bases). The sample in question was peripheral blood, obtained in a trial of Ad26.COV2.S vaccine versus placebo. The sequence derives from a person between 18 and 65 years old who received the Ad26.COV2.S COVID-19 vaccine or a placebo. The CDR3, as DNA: TGTGCCAGCAGTTTATCGGGGCTCTGGGAAGCTGATGAGCAGTTCTTC. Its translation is CASSLSGLWEADEQFF.